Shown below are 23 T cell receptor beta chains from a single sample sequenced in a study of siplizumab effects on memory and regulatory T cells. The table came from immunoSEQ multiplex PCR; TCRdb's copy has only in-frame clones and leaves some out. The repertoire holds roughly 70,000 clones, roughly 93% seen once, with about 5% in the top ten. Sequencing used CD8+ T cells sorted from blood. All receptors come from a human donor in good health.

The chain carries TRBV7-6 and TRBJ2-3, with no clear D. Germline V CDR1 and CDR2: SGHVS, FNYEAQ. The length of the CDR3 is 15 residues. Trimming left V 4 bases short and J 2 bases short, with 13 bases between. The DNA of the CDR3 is TGTGCCAGCAGCTACCAGGCGCTTTTCACAGATACGCAGTATTTT. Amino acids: CASSYQALFTDTQYF. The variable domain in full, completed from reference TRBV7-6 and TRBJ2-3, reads GAGVSQSPRYKVTKRGQDVALRCDPISGHVSLYWYRQALGQGPEFLTYFNYEAQQDKSGLPNDRFSAERPEGSISTLTIQRTEQRDSAMYRCASSYQALFTDTQYFGPGTRLTVL.

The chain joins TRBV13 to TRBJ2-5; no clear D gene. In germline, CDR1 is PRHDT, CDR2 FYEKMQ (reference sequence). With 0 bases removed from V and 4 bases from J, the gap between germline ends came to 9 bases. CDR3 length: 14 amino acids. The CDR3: CASSLGVSIETQYF. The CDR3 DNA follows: TGTGCCAGCAGCTTAGGCGTTTCGATAGAGACCCAGTACTTC. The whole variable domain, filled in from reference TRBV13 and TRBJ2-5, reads AAGVIQSPRHLIKEKRETATLKCYPIPRHDTVYWYQQGPGQDPQFLISFYEKMQSDKGSIPDRFSAQQFSDYHSELNMSSLELGDSALYFCASSLGVSIETQYFGPGTRLLVL.

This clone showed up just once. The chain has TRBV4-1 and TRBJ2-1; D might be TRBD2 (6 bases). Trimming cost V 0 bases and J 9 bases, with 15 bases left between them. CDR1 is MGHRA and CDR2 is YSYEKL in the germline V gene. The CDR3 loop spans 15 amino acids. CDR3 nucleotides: TGCGCCAGCAGCCAAGATGGGCAGGGAGGCAGTGAGCAGTTCTTC. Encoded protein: CASSQDGQGGSEQFF.

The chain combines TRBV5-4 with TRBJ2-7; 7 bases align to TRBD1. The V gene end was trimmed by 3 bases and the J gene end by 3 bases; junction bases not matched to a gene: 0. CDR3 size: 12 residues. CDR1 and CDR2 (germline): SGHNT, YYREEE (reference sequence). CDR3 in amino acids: CASSWDSYEQYF. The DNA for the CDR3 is TGTGCCAGCAGCTGGGACAGCTACGAGCAGTACTTC.

The CDR3: CSARKYREAFF. The CDR3 region has the DNA TGCAGTGCTAGAAAATACAGGGAAGCTTTCTTT. This chain uses TRBV20-1 with TRBJ1-1, with a weak D call TRBD1 (5 bases). Per the germline V gene, CDR1 is DFQATT and CDR2 is SNEGSKA (reference sequence). The CDR3 is made up of 11 amino acids. The V end was cut by 2 bases, the J end by 8 bases, with 9 bases between.

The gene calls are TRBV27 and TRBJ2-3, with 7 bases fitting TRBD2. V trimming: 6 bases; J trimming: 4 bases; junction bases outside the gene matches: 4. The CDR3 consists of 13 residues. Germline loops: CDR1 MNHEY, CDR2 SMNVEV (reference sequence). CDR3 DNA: TGTGCCAGCAGAGCGGGGTCCGCAGATACGCAGTATTTT. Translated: CASRAGSADTQYF.

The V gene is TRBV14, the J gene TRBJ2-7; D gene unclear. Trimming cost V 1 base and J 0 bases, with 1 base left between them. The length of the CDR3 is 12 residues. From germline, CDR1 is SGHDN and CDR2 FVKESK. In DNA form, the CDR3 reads TGTGCCAGCAGCCAAGTCTCCTACGAGCAGTACTTC. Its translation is CASSQVSYEQYF.

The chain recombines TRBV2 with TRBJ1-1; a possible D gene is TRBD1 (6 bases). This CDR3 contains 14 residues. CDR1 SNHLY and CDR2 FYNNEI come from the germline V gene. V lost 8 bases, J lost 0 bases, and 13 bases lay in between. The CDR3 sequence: CASVEDSMNTEAFF. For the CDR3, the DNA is TGTGCCAGCGTTGAGGACAGTATGAACACTGAAGCTTTCTTT.

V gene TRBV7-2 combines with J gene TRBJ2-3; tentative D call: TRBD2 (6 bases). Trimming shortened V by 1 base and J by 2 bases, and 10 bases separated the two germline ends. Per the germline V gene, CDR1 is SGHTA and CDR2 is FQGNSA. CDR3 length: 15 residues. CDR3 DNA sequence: TGTGCCAGCAGCTTAGGGGCGGGGTACACAGATACGCAGTATTTT. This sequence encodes CASSLGAGYTDTQYF.

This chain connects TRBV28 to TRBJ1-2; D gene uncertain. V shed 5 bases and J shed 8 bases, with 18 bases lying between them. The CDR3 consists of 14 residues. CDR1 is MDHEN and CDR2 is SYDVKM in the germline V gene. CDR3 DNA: TGTGCCAGCAGTGACACCCAGACGGGTGGGGGCTACACCTTC. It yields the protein CASSDTQTGGGYTF.

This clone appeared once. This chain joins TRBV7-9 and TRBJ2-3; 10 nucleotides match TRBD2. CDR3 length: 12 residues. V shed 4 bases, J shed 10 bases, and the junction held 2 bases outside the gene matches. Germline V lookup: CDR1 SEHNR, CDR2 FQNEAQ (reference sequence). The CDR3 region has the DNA TGTGCCAGCAGCTCCGGGACTAGCGCGCAGTATTTT. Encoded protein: CASSSGTSAQYF.

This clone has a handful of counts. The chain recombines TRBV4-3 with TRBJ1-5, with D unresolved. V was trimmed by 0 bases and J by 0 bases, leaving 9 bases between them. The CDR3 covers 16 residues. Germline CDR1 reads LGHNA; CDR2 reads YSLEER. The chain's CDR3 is CASSQDAGFSNQPQHF. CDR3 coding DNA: TGCGCCAGCAGCCAAGATGCAGGATTTAGCAATCAGCCCCAGCATTTT.

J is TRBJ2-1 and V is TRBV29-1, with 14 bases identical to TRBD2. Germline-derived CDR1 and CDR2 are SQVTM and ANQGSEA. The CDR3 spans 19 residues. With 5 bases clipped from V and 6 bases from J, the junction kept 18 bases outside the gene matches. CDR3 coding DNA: TGCAGCGTTTGGACTCCGGGACTAGCGGGGGCCAGGAGGGGCAATGAGCAGTTCTTC. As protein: CSVWTPGLAGARRGNEQFF.

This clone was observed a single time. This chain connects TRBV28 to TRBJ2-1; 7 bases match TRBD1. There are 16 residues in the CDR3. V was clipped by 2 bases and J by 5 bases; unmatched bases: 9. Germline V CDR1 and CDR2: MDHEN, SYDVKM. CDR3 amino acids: CASSLPSDRLHNEQFF. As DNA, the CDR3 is TGTGCCAGCAGTTTACCTTCGGACAGGCTTCACAATGAGCAGTTCTTC.

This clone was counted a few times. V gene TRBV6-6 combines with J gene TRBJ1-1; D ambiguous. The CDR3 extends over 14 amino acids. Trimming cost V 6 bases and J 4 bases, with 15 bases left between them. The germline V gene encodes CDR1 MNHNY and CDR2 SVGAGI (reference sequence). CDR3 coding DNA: TGTGCCAGCAGCCTTACCCCGGAAAGCACTGAAGCTTTCTTT. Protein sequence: CASSLTPESTEAFF.

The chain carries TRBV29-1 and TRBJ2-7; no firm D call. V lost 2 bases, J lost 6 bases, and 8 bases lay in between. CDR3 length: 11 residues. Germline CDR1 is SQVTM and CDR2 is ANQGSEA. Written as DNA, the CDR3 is TGCAGCGTTGAATTATCGGGCGAGCAGTACTTC. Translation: CSVELSGEQYF.

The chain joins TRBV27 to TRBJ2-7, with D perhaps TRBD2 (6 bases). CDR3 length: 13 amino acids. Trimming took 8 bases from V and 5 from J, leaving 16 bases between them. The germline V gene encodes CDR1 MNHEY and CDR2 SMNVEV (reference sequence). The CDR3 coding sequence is TGTGCCAGCGCTGTCGGGGGTCTGAACGAGCAGTACTTC. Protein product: CASAVGGLNEQYF.

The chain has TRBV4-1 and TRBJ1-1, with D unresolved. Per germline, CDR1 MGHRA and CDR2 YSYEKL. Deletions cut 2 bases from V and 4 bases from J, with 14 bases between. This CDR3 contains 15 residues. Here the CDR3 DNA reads TGCGCCAGCAGCCAAACACGATCGAGTATCACTGAAGCTTTCTTT. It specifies CASSQTRSSITEAFF.

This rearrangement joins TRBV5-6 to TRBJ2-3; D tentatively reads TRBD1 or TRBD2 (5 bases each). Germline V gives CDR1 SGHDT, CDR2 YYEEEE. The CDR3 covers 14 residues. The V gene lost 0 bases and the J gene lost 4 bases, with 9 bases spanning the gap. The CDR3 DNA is TGTGCCAGCAGCTTGGGGGGGTTGGCAGATACGCAGTATTTT. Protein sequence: CASSLGGLADTQYF.

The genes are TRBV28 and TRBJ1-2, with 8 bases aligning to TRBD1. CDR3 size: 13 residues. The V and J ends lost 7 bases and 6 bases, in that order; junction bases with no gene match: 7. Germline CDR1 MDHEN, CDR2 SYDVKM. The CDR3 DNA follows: TGTGCCAGCAATCCGGACAGGGTGAATGGCTACACCTTC. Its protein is CASNPDRVNGYTF.

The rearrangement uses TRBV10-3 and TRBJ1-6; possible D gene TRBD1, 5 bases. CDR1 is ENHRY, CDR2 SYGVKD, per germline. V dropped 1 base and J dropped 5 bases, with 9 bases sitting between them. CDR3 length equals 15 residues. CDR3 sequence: CAISEWDGDNSPLHF. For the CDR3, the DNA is TGTGCCATCAGTGAGTGGGACGGTGATAATTCACCCCTCCACTTT.

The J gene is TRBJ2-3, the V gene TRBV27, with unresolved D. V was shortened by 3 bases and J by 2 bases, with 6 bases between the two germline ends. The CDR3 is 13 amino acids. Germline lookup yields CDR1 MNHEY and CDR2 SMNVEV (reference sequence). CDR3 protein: CASSFGVTDTQYF. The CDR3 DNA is TGTGCCAGCAGTTTTGGGGTCACAGATACGCAGTATTTT.

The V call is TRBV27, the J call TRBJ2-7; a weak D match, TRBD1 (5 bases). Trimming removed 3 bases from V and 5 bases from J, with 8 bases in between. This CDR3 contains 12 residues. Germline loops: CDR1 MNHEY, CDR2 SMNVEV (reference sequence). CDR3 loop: CASSFSRDEQYF. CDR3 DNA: TGTGCCAGCAGTTTTTCCAGGGACGAGCAGTACTTC.